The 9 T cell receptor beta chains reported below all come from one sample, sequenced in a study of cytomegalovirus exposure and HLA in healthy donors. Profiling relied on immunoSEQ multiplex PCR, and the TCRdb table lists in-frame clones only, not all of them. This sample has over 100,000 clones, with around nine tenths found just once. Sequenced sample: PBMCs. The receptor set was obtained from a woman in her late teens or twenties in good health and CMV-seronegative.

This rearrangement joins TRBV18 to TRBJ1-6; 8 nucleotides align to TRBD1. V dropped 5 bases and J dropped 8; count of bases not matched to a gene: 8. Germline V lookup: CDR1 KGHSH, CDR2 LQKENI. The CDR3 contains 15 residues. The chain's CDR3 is CASSSLDRGDSPLHF. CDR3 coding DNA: TGTGCCAGCTCATCGCTAGACAGGGGTGATTCACCCCTCCACTTT.

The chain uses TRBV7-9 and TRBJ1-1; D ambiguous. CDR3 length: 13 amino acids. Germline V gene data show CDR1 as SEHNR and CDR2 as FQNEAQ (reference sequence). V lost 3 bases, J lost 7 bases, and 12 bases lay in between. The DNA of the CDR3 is TGTGCCAGCAGCTTGAATTCCGGTGATGAAGCTTTCTTT. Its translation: CASSLNSGDEAFF.

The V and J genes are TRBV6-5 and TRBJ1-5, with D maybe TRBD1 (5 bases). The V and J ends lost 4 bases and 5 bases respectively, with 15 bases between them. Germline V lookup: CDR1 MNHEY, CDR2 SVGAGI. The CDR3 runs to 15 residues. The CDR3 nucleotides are TGTGCCAGCAGTTCCACAGGTCTTTCCGATCAGCCCCAGCATTTT. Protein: CASSSTGLSDQPQHF.

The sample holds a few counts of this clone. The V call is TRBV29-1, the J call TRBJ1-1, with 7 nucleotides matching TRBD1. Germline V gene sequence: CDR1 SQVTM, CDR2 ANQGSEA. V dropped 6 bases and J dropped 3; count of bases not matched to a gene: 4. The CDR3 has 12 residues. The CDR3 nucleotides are TGCAGCGTAGACAGGGACGACACTGAAGCTTTCTTT. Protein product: CSVDRDDTEAFF.

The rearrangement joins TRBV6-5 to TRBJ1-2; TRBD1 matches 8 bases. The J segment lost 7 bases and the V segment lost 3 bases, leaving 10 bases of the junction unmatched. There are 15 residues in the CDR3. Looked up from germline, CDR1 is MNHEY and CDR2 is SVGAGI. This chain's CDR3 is CASSYLAGGLSGYTF. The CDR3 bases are TGTGCCAGCAGTTATCTGGCAGGGGGCTTGTCTGGCTACACCTTC.

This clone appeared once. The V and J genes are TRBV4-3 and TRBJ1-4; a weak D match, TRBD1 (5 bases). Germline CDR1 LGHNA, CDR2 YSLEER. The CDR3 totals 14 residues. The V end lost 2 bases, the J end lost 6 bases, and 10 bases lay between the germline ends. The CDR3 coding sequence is TGCGCCAGCAGCCAACAGGGTGGATATGAAAAACTGTTTTTT. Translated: CASSQQGGYEKLFF.

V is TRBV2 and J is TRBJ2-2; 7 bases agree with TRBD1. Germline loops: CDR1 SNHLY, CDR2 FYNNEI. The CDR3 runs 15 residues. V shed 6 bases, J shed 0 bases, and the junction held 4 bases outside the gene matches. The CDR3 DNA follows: TGTGCCAGCAGCGGACAGGCTCCGAACACCGGGGAGCTGTTTTTT. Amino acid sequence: CASSGQAPNTGELFF.

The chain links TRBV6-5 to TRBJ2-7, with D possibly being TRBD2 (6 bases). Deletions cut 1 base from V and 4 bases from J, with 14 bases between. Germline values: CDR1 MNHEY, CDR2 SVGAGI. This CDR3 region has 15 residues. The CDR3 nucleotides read TGTGCCAGCAGTTACTTGCCAAGGGGAGGTTACGAGCAGTACTTC. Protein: CASSYLPRGGYEQYF.

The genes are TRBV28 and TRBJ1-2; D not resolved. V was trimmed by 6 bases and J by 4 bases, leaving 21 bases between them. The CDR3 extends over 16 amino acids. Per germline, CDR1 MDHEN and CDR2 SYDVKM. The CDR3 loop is CASSPGSTEASYGYTF. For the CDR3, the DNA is TGTGCCAGCAGCCCCGGGAGTACGGAGGCAAGCTATGGCTACACCTTC.